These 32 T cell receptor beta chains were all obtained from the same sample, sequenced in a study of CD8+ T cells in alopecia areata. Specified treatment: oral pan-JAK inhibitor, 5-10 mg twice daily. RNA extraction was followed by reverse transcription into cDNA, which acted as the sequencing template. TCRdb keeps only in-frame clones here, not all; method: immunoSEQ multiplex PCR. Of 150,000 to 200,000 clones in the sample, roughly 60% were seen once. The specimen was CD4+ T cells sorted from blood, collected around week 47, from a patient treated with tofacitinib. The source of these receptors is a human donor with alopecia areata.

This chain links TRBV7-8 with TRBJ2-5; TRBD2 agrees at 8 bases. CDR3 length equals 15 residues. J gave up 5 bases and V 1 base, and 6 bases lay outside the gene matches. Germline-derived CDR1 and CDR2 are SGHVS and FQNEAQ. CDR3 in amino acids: CASSLGFGGGETQYF. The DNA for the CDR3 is TGTGCCAGCAGCTTAGGATTCGGCGGGGGGGAGACCCAGTACTTC.

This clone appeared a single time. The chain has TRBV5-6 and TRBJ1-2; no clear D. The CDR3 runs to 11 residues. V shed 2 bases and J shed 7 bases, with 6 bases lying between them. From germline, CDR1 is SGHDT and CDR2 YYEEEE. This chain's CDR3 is CASSFIGGYTF. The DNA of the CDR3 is TGTGCCAGCAGCTTTATTGGTGGCTACACCTTC.

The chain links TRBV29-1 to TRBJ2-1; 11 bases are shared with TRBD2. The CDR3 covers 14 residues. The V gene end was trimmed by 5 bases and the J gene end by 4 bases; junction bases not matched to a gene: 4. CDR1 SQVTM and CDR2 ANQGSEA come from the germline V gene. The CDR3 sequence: CSVSGLAVYNEQFF. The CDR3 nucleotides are TGCAGCGTTTCGGGACTAGCGGTTTACAATGAGCAGTTCTTC.

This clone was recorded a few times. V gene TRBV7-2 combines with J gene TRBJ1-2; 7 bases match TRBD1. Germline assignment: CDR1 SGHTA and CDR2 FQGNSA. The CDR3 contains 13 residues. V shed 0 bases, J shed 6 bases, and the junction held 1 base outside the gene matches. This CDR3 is CASSLAQGDGYTF. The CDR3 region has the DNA TGTGCCAGCAGCTTAGCGCAGGGGGATGGCTACACCTTC.

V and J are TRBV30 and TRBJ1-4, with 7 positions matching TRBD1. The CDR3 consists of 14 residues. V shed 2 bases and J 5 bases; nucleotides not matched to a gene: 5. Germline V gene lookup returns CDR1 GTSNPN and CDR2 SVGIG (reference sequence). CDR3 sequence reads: CAWSPGQKNEKLFF. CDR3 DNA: TGTGCCTGGAGTCCGGGACAGAAAAATGAAAAACTGTTTTTT.

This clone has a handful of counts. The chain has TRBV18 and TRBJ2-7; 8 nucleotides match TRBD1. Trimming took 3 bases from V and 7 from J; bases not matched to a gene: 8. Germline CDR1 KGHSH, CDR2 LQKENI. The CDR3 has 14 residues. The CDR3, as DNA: TGTGCCAGCTCACCCGGGACAGGCATGACGGAGCAGTACTTC. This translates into CASSPGTGMTEQYF. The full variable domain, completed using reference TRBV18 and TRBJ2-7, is NAGVMQNPRHLVRRRGQEARLRCSPMKGHSHVYWYRQLPEEGLKFMVYLQKENIIDESGMPKERFSAEFPKEGPSILRIQQVVRGDSAAYFCASSPGTGMTEQYFGPGTRLTVT.

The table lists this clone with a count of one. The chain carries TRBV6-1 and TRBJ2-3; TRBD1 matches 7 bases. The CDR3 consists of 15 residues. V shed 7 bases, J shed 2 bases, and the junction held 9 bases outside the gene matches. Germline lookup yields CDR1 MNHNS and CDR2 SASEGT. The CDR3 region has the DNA TGTGCCAGCATGGGGACAGAAAGGAACACAGATACGCAGTATTTT. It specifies CASMGTERNTDTQYF.

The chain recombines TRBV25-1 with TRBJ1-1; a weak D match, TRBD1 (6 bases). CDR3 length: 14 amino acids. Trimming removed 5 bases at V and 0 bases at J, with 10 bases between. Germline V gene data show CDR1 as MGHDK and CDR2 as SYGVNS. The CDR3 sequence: CASSTRGLNTEAFF. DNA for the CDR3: TGTGCCAGCAGTACACGGGGGCTGAACACTGAAGCTTTCTTT.

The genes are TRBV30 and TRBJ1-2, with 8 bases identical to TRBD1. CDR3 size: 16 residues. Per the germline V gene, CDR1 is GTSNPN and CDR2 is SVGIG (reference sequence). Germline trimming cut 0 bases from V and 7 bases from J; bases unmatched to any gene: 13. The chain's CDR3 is CAWSVLSRAGGSGYTF. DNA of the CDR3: TGTGCCTGGAGTGTACTGAGTAGGGCAGGGGGCAGTGGCTACACCTTC.

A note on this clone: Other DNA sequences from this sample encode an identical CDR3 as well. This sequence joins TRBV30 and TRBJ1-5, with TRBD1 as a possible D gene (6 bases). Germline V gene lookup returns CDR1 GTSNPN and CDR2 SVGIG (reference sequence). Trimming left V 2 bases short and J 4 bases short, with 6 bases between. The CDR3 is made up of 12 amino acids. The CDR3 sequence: CAWSRGNQPQHF. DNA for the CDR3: TGTGCCTGGAGTAGGGGGAATCAGCCCCAGCATTTT.

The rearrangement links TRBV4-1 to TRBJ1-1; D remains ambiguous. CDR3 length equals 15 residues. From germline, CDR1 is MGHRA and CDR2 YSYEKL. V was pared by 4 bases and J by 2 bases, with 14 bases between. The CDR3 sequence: CASSPILQRNTEAFF. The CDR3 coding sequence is TGCGCCAGCAGCCCGATATTACAGAGAAACACTGAAGCTTTCTTT.

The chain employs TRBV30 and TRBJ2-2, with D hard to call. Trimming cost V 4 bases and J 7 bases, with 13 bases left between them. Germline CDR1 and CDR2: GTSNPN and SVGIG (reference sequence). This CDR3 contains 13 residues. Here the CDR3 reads CAWTAGGGGELFF. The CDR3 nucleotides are TGTGCCTGGACTGCCGGCGGCGGCGGGGAGCTGTTTTTT.

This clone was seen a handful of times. The CDR3 here is CASSEGPGLPTAREQYF. In nucleotides, the CDR3 is TGTGCCAGCAGCGAGGGGCCAGGGTTACCCACCGCGAGAGAGCAGTACTTC. The gene calls are TRBV9 and TRBJ2-7; weak D call: TRBD1 (5 bases). Germline loops: CDR1 SGDLS, CDR2 YYNGEE. The CDR3 loop spans 17 amino acids. The V and J ends lost 3 bases and 7 bases respectively, with 26 bases between them.

CDR3 in DNA: TGTGCCAGCAGTAAGGGAGTGCTAGCCAAAAACATTCAGTACTTC. It is translated as CASSKGVLAKNIQYF. The V and J genes are TRBV2 and TRBJ2-4; TRBD2 might be the D (5 bases). CDR1 is SNHLY and CDR2 is FYNNEI in the germline V gene. This CDR3 has 15 residues. V was trimmed by 5 bases and J by 0 bases, leaving 11 bases between them.

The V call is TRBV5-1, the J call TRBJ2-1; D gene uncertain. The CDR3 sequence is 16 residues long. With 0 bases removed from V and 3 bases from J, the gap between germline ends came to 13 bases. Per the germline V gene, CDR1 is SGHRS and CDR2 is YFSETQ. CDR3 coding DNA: TGCGCCAGCAGCTTGGAGGGCCCGCTCAACTACAATGAGCAGTTCTTC. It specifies CASSLEGPLNYNEQFF.

The CDR3 loop reads CASSSPGAQETQYF. The CDR3 nucleotides read TGTGCCAGCAGCTCCCCGGGGGCCCAAGAGACCCAGTACTTC. The chain couples TRBV11-3 to TRBJ2-5, with D perhaps matching TRBD1 or TRBD2 (6 bases each). This CDR3 region has 14 residues. From germline, CDR1 is SGHNT and CDR2 YENEEA. The ends were cut back, 4 bases at V and 1 base at J, with 10 bases in the middle.

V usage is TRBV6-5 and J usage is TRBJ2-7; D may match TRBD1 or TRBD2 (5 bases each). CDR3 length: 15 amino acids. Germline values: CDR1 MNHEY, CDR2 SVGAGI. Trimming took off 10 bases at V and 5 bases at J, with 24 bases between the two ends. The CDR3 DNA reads TGTGCCACCCGTCCCACTGGGACGGCTGACCACGAGCAGTACTTC. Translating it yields CATRPTGTADHEQYF.

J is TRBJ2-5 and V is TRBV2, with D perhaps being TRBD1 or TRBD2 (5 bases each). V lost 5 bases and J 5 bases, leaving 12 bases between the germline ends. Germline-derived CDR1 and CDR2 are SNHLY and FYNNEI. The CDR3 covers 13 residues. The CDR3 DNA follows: TGTGCCAGCAGTTCTCCCCGGGGCGAGACCCAGTACTTC. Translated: CASSSPRGETQYF.

The CDR3 sequence is CAWSDRGAGEAFF. In DNA, the CDR3 is TGTGCCTGGAGTGACCGGGGGGCCGGTGAAGCTTTCTTT. This sequence joins TRBV30 and TRBJ1-1; D is possibly TRBD1 (6 bases). Germline V gives CDR1 GTSNPN, CDR2 SVGIG (reference sequence). The CDR3 spans 13 residues. Trimming shortened V by 1 base and J by 7 bases, and 13 bases separated the two germline ends. Variable domain in full (rest from reference TRBV30 and TRBJ1-1): SQTIHQWPATLVQPVGSPLSLECTVEGTSNPNLYWYRQAAGRGLQLLFYSVGIGQISSEVPQNLSASRPQDRQFILSSKKLLLSDSGFYLCAWSDRGAGEAFFGQGTRLTVV.

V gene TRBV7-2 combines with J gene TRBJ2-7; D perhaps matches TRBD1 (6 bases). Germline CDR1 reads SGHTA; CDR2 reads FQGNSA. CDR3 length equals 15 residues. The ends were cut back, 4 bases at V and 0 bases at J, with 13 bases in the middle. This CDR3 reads CASSSDRQSSYEQYF. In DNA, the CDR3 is TGTGCCAGCAGCTCGGACAGACAGAGCTCCTACGAGCAGTACTTC. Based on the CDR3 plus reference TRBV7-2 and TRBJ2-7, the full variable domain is GAGVSQSPSNKVTEKGKDVELRCDPISGHTALYWYRQSLGQGLEFLIYFQGNSAPDKSGLPSDRFSAERTGGSVSTLTIQRTQQEDSAVYLCASSSDRQSSYEQYFGPGTRLTVT.

CDR3: CAWSVPGGWGIQYF. The CDR3 DNA reads as TGTGCCTGGAGTGTACCCGGGGGTTGGGGTATTCAGTACTTC. The rearrangement links TRBV30 to TRBJ2-4; perhaps TRBD2 as D (6 bases). The CDR3 length is 14 residues. V shed 0 bases and J shed 10 bases, with 16 bases lying between them. From germline, CDR1 is GTSNPN and CDR2 SVGIG (reference sequence).

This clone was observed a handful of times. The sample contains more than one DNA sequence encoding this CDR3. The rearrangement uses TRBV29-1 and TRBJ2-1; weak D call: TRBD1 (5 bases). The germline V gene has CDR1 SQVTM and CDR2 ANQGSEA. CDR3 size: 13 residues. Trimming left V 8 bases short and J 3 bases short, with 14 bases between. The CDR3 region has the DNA TGCAGCTCAGGGCCCCGGAACTACAATGAGCAGTTCTTC. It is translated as CSSGPRNYNEQFF.

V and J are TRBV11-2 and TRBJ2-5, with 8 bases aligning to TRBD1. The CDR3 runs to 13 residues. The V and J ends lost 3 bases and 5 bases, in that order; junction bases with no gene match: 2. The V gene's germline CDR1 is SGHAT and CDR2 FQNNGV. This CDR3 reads CASSLWDRETQYF. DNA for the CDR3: TGTGCCAGCAGCTTGTGGGACAGGGAGACCCAGTACTTC.

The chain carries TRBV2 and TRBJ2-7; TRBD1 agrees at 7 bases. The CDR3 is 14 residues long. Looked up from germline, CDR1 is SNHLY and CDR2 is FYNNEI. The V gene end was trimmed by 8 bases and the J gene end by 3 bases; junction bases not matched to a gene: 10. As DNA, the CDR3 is TGTGCCAGCGGGGTACAGGGGAGAAACTACGAGCAGTACTTC. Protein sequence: CASGVQGRNYEQYF.

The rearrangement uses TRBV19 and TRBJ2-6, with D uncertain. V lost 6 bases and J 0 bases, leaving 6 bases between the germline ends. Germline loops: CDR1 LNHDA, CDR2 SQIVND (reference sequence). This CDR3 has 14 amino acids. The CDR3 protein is CASSHNSGANVLTF. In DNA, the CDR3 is TGTGCCAGTAGCCACAACTCTGGGGCCAACGTCCTGACTTTC.

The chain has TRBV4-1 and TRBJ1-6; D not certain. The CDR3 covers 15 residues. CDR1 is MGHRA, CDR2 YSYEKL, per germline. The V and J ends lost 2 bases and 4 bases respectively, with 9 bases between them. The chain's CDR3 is CASSQSTLYNSPLHF. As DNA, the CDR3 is TGCGCCAGCAGCCAATCGACACTTTATAATTCACCCCTCCACTTT.

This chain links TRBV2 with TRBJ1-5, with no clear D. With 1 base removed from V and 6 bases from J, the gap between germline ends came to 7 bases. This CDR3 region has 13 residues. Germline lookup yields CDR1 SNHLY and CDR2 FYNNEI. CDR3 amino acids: CASSEGTGQPQHF. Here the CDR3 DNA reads TGTGCCAGCAGTGAAGGGACGGGTCAGCCCCAGCATTTT.

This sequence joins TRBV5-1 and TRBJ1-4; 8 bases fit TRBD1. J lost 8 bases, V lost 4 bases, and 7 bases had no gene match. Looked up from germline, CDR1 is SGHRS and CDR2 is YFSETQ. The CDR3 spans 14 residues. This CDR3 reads CASSLGQAEEKLFF. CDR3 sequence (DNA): TGCGCCAGCAGCCTGGGACAGGCGGAGGAAAAACTGTTTTTT.

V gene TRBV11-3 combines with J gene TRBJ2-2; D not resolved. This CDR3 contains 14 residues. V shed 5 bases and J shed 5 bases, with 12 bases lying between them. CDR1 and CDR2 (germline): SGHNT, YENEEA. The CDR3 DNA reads TGTGCCAGCAGCCATCGGACCTTTACCGGGGAGCTGTTTTTT. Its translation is CASSHRTFTGELFF. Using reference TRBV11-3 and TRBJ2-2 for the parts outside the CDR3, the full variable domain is EAGVVQSPRYKIIEKKQPVAFWCNPISGHNTLYWYLQNLGQGPELLIRYENEEAVDDSQLPKDRFSAERLKGVDSTLKIQPAELGDSAVYLCASSHRTFTGELFFGEGSRLTVL.

For the CDR3, the DNA is TGTGCCAGCAGCGTGGCAGGGGGCTCTGAAGCTTTCTTT. It yields the protein CASSVAGGSEAFF. This chain joins TRBV9 and TRBJ1-1; 8 nucleotides agree with TRBD1. The V segment lost 2 bases and the J segment 6 bases; nucleotides outside the gene matches: 3. There are 13 residues in the CDR3. CDR1 SGDLS and CDR2 YYNGEE come from the germline V gene.

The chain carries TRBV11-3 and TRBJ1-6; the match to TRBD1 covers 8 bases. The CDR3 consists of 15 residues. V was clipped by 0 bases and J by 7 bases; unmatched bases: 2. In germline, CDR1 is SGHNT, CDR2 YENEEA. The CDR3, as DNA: TGTGCCAGCAGCTTAGAAAGGGACAGGAATTCACCCCTCCACTTT. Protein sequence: CASSLERDRNSPLHF.

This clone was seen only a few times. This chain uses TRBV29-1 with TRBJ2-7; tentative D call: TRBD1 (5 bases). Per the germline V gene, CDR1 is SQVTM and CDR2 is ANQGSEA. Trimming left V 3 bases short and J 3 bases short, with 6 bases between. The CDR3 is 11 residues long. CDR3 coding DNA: TGCAGCGTTGATCAGGGCTACGAGCAGTACTTC. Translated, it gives CSVDQGYEQYF.